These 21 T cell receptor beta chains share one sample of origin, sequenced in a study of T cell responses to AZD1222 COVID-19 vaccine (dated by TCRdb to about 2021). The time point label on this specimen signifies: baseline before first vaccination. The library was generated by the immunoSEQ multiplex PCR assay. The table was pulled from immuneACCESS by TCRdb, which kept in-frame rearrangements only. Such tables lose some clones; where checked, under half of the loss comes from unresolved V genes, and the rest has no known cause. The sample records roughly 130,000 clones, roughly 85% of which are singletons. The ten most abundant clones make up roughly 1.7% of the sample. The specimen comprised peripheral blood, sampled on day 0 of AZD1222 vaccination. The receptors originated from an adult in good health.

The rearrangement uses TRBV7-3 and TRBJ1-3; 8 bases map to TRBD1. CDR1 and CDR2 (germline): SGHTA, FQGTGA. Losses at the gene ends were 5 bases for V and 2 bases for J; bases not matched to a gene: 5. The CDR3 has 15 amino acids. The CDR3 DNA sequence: TGTGCCAGCAGCGACCAGGGGGCGGCTGGAAACACCATATATTTT. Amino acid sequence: CASSDQGAAGNTIYF.

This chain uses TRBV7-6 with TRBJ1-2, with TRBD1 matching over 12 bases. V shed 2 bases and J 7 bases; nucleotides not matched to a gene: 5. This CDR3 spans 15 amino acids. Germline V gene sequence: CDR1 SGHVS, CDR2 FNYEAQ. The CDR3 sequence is CASSLPGTGGSGYTF. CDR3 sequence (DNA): TGTGCCAGCAGCTTACCCGGGACAGGGGGCTCTGGCTACACCTTC.

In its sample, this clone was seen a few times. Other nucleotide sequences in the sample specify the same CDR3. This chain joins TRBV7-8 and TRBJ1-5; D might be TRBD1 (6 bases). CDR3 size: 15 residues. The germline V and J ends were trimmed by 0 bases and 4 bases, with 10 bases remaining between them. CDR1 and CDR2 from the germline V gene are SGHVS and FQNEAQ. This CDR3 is CASSLAGGGNQPQHF. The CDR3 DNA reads TGTGCCAGCAGCTTAGCGGGGGGCGGGAATCAGCCCCAGCATTTT.

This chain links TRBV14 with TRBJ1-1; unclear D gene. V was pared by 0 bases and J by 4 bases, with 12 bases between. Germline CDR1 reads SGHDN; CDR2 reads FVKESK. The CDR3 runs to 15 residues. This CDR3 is CASSQEWDLGTEAFF. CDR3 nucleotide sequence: TGTGCCAGCAGCCAAGAGTGGGATTTGGGCACTGAAGCTTTCTTT.

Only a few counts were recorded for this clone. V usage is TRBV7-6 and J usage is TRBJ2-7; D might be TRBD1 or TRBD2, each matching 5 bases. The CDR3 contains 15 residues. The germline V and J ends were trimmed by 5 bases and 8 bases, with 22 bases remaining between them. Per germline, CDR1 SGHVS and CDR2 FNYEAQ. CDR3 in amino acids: CASSPSGTRSSQQYF. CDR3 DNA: TGTGCCAGCAGCCCTTCCGGGACCCGCTCCTCCCAGCAGTACTTC.

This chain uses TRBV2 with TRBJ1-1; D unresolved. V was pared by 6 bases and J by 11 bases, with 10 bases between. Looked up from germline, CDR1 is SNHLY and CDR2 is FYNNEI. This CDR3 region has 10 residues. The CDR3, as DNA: TGTGCCAGCAGCTCCACGAACGCTTTCTTT. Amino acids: CASSSTNAFF. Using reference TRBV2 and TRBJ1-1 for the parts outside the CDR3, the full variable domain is EPEVTQTPSHQVTQMGQEVILRCVPISNHLYFYWYRQILGQKVEFLVSFYNNEISEKSEIFDDQFSVERPDGSNFTLKIRSTKLEDSAMYFCASSSTNAFFGQGTRLTVV.

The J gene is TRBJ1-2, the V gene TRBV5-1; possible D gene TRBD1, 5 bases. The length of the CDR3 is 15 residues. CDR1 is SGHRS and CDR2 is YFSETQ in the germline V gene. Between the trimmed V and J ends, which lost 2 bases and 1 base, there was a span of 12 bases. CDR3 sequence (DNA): TGCGCCAGCAGCTTTACCGGGACTTATAACTATGGCTACACCTTC. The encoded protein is CASSFTGTYNYGYTF. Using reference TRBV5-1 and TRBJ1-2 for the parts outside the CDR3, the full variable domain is KAGVTQTPRYLIKTRGQQVTLSCSPISGHRSVSWYQQTPGQGLQFLFEYFSETQRNKGNFPGRFSGRQFSNSRSEMNVSTLELGDSALYLCASSFTGTYNYGYTFGSGTRLTVV.

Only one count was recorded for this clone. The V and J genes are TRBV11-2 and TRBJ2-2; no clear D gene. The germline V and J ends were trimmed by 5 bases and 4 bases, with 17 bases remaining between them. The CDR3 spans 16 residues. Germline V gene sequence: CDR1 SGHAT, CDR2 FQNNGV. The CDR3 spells CASSLRAPSGTGELFF. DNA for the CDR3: TGTGCCAGCAGCCTCCGGGCCCCTTCCGGCACCGGGGAGCTGTTTTTT.

The CDR3 region has the DNA TGCGCCAGCAGCTTGGGAGGGAATCGGTTCTATGGCTACACCTTC. Its translation: CASSLGGNRFYGYTF. V is TRBV5-1 and J is TRBJ1-2; D ambiguous. The V end was cut by 0 bases, the J end by 4 bases, with 13 bases between. The CDR3 runs to 15 residues. Germline assignment: CDR1 SGHRS and CDR2 YFSETQ.

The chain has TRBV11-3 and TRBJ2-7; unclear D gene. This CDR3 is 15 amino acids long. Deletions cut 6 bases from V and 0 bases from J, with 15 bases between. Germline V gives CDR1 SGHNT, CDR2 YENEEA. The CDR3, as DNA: TGTGCCAGCAGTAAGACCTGGGAAAGCTCCTACGAGCAGTACTTC. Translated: CASSKTWESSYEQYF.

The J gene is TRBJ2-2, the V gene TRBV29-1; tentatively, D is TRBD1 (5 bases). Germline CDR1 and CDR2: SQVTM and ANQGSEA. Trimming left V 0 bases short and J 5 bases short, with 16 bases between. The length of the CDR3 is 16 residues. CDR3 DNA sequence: TGCAGCGTTGAAGATGGGGCTAGATTAGGGACCGGGGAGCTGTTTTTT. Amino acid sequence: CSVEDGARLGTGELFF.

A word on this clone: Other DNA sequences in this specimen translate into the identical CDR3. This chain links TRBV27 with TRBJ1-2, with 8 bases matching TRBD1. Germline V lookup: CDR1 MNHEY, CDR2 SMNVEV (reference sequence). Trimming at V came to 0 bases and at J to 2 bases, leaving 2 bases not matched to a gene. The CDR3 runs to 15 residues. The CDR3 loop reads CASSLSRQGNYGYTF. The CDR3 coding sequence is TGTGCCAGCAGTTTATCCCGACAGGGGAACTATGGCTACACCTTC.

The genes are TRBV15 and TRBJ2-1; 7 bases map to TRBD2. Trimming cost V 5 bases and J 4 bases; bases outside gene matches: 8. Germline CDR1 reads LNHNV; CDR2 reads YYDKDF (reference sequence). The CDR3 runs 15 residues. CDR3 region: CATSRLGGGYNEQFF. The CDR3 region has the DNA TGTGCCACCAGCCGCTTGGGGGGGGGATACAATGAGCAGTTCTTC.

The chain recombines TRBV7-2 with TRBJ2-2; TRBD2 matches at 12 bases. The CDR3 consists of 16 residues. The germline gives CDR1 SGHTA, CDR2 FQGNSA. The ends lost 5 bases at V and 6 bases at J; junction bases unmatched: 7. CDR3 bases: TGTGCCAGCAGCCGGCGACTAGCGGGAGTACCCGGGGAGCTGTTTTTT. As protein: CASSRRLAGVPGELFF. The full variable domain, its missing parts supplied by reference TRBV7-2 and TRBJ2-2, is GAGVSQSPSNKVTEKGKDVELRCDPISGHTALYWYRQSLGQGLEFLIYFQGNSAPDKSGLPSDRFSAERTGGSVSTLTIQRTQQEDSAVYLCASSRRLAGVPGELFFGEGSRLTVL.

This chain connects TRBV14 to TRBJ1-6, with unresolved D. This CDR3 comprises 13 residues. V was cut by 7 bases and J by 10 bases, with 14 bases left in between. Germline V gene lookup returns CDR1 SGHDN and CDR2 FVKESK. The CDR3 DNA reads TGTGCCAGCACCCCCCGTTCACTGTCACCCCTCCACTTT. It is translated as CASTPRSLSPLHF.

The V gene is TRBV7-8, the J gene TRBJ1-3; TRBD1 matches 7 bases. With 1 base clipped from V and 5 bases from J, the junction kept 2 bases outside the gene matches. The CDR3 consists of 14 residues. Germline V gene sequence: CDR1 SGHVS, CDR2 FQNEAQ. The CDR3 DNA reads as TGTGCCAGCAGCTTAGGGGACAGCCGAAACACCATATATTTT. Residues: CASSLGDSRNTIYF.

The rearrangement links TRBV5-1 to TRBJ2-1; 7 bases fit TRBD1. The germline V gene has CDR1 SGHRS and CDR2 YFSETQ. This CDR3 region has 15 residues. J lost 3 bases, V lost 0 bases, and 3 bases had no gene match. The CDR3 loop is CASSLGDRVYNEQFF. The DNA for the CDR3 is TGCGCCAGCAGCTTGGGGGACAGAGTCTACAATGAGCAGTTCTTC.

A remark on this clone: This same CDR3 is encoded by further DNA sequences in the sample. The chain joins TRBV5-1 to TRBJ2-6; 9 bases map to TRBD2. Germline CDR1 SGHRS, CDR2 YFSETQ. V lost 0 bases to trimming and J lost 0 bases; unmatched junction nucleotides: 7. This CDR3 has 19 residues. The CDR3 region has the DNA TGCGCCAGCAGCTTGGCCAATAGGCGGGGGGGCTCTGGGGCCAACGTCCTGACTTTC. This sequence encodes CASSLANRRGGSGANVLTF.

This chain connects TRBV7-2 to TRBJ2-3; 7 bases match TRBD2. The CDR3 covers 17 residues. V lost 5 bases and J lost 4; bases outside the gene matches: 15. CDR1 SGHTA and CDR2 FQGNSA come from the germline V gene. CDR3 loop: CASSPISRRERSDTQYF. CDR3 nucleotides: TGTGCCAGCAGCCCCATATCACGGCGGGAGAGGTCAGATACGCAGTATTTT.

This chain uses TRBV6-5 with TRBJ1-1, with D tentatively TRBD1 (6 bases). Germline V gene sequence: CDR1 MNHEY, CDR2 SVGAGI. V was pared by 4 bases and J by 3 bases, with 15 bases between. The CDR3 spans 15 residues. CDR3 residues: CASSFWQGYDTEAFF. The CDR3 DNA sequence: TGTGCCAGCAGTTTTTGGCAGGGGTATGACACTGAAGCTTTCTTT.

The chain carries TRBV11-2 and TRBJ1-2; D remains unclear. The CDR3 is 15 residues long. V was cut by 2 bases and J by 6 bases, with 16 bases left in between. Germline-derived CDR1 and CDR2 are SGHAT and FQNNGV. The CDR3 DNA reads TGTGCCAGCAGCTTACAGACCGGACGGGATGATGGCTACACCTTC. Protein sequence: CASSLQTGRDDGYTF. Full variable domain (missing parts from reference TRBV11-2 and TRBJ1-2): EAGVAQSPRYKIIEKRQSVAFWCNPISGHATLYWYQQILGQGPKLLIQFQNNGVVDDSQLPKDRFSAERLKGVDSTLKIQPAKLEDSAVYLCASSLQTGRDDGYTFGSGTRLTVV.